Below are 13 T cell receptor beta chains sequenced from a single sample in a study of blood T cell repertoires in COVID-19. This table comes from immunoSEQ multiplex PCR, and its TCRdb copy is limited to in-frame clones, with some not included. Seen here are approximately 81,000 clones, roughly four fifths observed once, and the top ten hold 7% to 9%. The sequenced sample was peripheral blood. The receptors stem from a human donor in a cohort sampled during active COVID-19.

Only a few counts were recorded for this clone. V gene TRBV28 combines with J gene TRBJ2-7; D might be TRBD2 (5 bases). The CDR3 length is 12 residues. The V gene's germline CDR1 is MDHEN and CDR2 SYDVKM. Trimming removed 7 bases from V and 3 bases from J, with 10 bases in between. CDR3 sequence (DNA): TGTGCCAGCAACCCCGGAGGCTACGAGCAGTACTTC. This encodes CASNPGGYEQYF.

The DNA of the CDR3 is TGTGCCAGCAGCTTAGGCAGCGGGGGGGCAAATGAGCAGTTCTTC. Residues: CASSLGSGGANEQFF. The chain employs TRBV7-9 and TRBJ2-1, with 10 bases identical to TRBD2. Germline-derived CDR1 and CDR2 are SEHNR and FQNEAQ (reference sequence). This CDR3 is built from 15 residues. V lost 1 base to trimming and J lost 7 bases; unmatched junction nucleotides: 4.

This chain joins TRBV6-1 and TRBJ2-7, with a possible D match to TRBD1 (6 bases). This CDR3 spans 17 amino acids. V lost 2 bases and J 2 bases, leaving 19 bases between the germline ends. From germline, CDR1 is MNHNS and CDR2 SASEGT. CDR3 DNA: TGTGCCAGCAGTGAACCACCGAACAGGGCAACAGCCTACGAGCAGTACTTC. This translates into CASSEPPNRATAYEQYF.

This clone has only one observation. The chain couples TRBV3-1 (or the pseudogene TRBV3-2) to TRBJ2-2, with D unclear. V was trimmed by 0 bases and J by 4 bases, leaving 12 bases between them. Germline assignment: CDR1 LGHDT and CDR2 YNNKEL (reference sequence). The CDR3 totals 16 residues. The CDR3 bases are TGTGCCAGCAGCCAAGATGCGCCGGTGTTCACCGGGGAGCTGTTTTTT. Translation gives CASSQDAPVFTGELFF.

This clone was detected once. The chain combines TRBV5-1 with TRBJ1-1; TRBD1 is a possible D gene (5 bases). Germline V gene data show CDR1 as SGHRS and CDR2 as YFSETQ. Trimming stripped 1 base from V and 1 base from J, with 17 bases between. CDR3 length equals 17 residues. The CDR3 protein is CASSLSGVKVTNTEAFF. The DNA for the CDR3 is TGCGCCAGCAGCTTGTCGGGGGTCAAGGTGACGAACACTGAAGCTTTCTTT.

The chain links TRBV4-3 to TRBJ1-2; TRBD1 aligns across 8 bases. CDR1 is LGHNA and CDR2 is YSLEER in the germline V gene. The junction had 8 bases not matched to a gene; V was cut back by 1 base and J by 4 bases. This CDR3 is 16 amino acids long. CDR3: CASSQAAGQGSYGYTF. As DNA, the CDR3 is TGCGCCAGCAGCCAAGCTGCAGGACAGGGAAGCTATGGCTACACCTTC.

The gene calls are TRBV6-5 and TRBJ1-2, with D unresolved. The CDR3 loop spans 12 amino acids. Germline V gene lookup returns CDR1 MNHEY and CDR2 SVGAGI. V lost 6 bases and J 5 bases, leaving 10 bases between the germline ends. The CDR3: CASRTGFYGYTF. As DNA, the CDR3 is TGTGCCAGCAGGACTGGGTTTTATGGCTACACCTTC.

The CDR3 bases are TGCGCCAGCAGCTTGGCCTACAGGGGGATAAATTCACCCCTCCACTTT. Translation gives CASSLAYRGINSPLHF. The gene calls are TRBV5-1 and TRBJ1-6; 8 positions match TRBD1. This CDR3 spans 16 amino acids. Looked up from germline, CDR1 is SGHRS and CDR2 is YFSETQ. Trimming cost V 0 bases and J 7 bases; bases outside gene matches: 6.

CDR3 DNA sequence: TGTGCCAGCAGCCAAGCCAAACTAGCGAGCACCGGGGAGCTGTTTTTT. Amino acids: CASSQAKLASTGELFF. The chain carries TRBV4-2 and TRBJ2-2, with 7 bases matching TRBD2. V lost 1 base to trimming and J lost 4 bases; unmatched junction nucleotides: 6. From germline, CDR1 is LGHNA and CDR2 YNFKEQ. The CDR3 runs 16 residues.

This clone showed up just a few times. The chain has TRBV30 and TRBJ1-3; D remains ambiguous. Germline V lookup: CDR1 GTSNPN, CDR2 SVGIG (reference sequence). CDR3 length: 13 residues. The V end was cut by 3 bases, the J end by 1 base, with 7 bases between. The CDR3 nucleotides read TGTGCCTGGAGGACGGGATCTGGAAACACCATATATTTT. Its protein product is CAWRTGSGNTIYF.

The chain links TRBV12-3 or TRBV12-4 to TRBJ2-5, with 7 positions matching TRBD1. Trimming took 6 bases from V and 5 from J; bases not matched to a gene: 6. The CDR3 contains 13 residues. CDR3 region: CASRRTGVETQYF. CDR3 nucleotide sequence: TGTGCCAGCAGGCGTACAGGGGTGGAGACCCAGTACTTC.

CDR3: CASSLVGGSGNTIYF. CDR3 bases: TGTGCCAGCAGCTTAGTGGGGGGCTCTGGAAACACCATATATTTT. The chain recombines TRBV7-2 with TRBJ1-3; perhaps TRBD1 as D (5 bases). This CDR3 spans 15 amino acids. Per germline, CDR1 SGHTA and CDR2 FQGNSA. Trimming shortened V by 1 base and J by 0 bases, and 7 bases separated the two germline ends.

The V gene is TRBV7-9, the J gene TRBJ2-7; tentative D call: TRBD2 (5 bases). With 6 bases removed from V and 4 bases from J, the gap between germline ends came to 25 bases. CDR3 length: 17 amino acids. Germline CDR1 SEHNR, CDR2 FQNEAQ (reference sequence). Here the CDR3 reads CASSLVGSGVWRYEQYF. DNA for the CDR3: TGTGCCAGCAGTCTAGTAGGGAGTGGGGTTTGGAGGTACGAGCAGTACTTC.